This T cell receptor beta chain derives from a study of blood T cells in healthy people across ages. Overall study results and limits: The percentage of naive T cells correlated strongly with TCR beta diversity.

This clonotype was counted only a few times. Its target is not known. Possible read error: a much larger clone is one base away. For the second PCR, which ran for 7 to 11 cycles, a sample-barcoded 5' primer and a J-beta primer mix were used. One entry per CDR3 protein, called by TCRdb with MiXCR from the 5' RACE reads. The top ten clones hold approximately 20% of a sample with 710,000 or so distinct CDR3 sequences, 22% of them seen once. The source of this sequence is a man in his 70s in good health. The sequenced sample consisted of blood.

In DNA, the CDR3 is TGTGCCAGCAGCTTAGGGACTAGCGCAAACAATGAGCAGTTCTTC. Residues: CASSLGTSANNEQFF. The chain uses TRBV7-9 and TRBJ2-1; 9 bases are shared with TRBD2. The CDR3 consists of 15 residues. Germline CDR1 is SEHNR and CDR2 is FQNEAQ (reference sequence). V dropped 1 base and J dropped 5; count of bases not matched to a gene: 3.